One and the same sample provided the 19 T cell receptor beta chains below, sequenced in a study of cytomegalovirus exposure and HLA in healthy donors. PCR involved 60 Vbeta and 13 Jbeta primers. Produced via immunoSEQ multiplex PCR; TCRdb's table is partial and in-frame only. This sample has 70,000 to 90,000 clones; about four fifths occur once, and the top ten carry 4% to 5%. The sample consisted of PBMCs. These receptors all stem from a man aged 55 to 69 in good health and CMV-seronegative.

This CDR3 reads CASSQVGLAGDTTDTQYF. DNA of the CDR3: TGTGCCAGCAGCCAAGTCGGACTAGCGGGGGATACCACAGATACGCAGTATTTT. V usage is TRBV14 and J usage is TRBJ2-3, with 13 bases lining up with TRBD2. The CDR3 totals 18 residues. The V gene's germline CDR1 is SGHDN and CDR2 FVKESK. Trimming removed 1 base from V and 2 bases from J; junction bases left unmatched: 6. The full variable domain, in which reference TRBV14 and TRBJ2-3 provide the parts outside the CDR3, is EAGVTQFPSHSVIEKGQTVTLRCDPISGHDNLYWYRRVMGKEIKFLLHFVKESKQDESGMPNNRFLAERTGGTYSTLKVQPAELEDSGVYFCASSQVGLAGDTTDTQYFGPGTRLTVL.

The V gene is TRBV9, the J gene TRBJ2-6; D is possibly TRBD1 (6 bases). The V and J ends lost 0 bases and 0 bases respectively, with 7 bases between them. The CDR3 totals 16 residues. Germline CDR1 is SGDLS and CDR2 is YYNGEE. The CDR3: CASSVVTGSGANVLTF. Written as DNA, the CDR3 is TGTGCCAGCAGCGTAGTGACAGGCTCTGGGGCCAACGTCCTGACTTTC. Full variable domain (rest looked up from reference TRBV9 and TRBJ2-6): DSGVTQTPKHLITATGQRVTLRCSPRSGDLSVYWYQQSLDQGLQFLIQYYNGEERAKGNILERFSAQQFPDLHSELNLSSLELGDSALYFCASSVVTGSGANVLTFGAGSRLTVL.

About this clone itself: The junction differs from germline at one of its ends, possibly a read error. The V and J genes are TRBV7-9 and TRBJ2-7, with 10 bases fitting TRBD2. The CDR3 consists of 16 residues. CDR1 and CDR2 from the germline V gene are SEHNR and FQNEAQ (reference sequence). The CDR3 loop is CSSSNQRGGVSYEQYF. Here the CDR3 DNA reads TGTTCCAGCAGCAACCAGCGGGGGGGGGTCTCCTACGAGCAGTACTTC. Full variable domain (outside the CDR3, taken from reference TRBV7-9 and TRBJ2-7): DTGVSQNPRHKITKRGQNVTFRCDPISEHNRLYWYRQTLGQGPEFLTYFQNEAQLEKSRLLSDRFSAERPKGSFSTLEIQRTEQGDSAMYLCSSSNQRGGVSYEQYFGPGTRLTVT.

The rearrangement links TRBV7-2 to TRBJ2-3; 12 bases line up with TRBD2. V was clipped by 1 base and J by 4 bases; unmatched bases: 3. The CDR3 loop spans 16 amino acids. Per the germline V gene, CDR1 is SGHTA and CDR2 is FQGNSA. The CDR3: CASSLGLAGVADTQYF. Here the CDR3 DNA reads TGTGCCAGCAGCTTAGGACTAGCGGGGGTGGCAGATACGCAGTATTTT. Full variable domain (remainder filled in from reference TRBV7-2 and TRBJ2-3): GAGVSQSPSNKVTEKGKDVELRCDPISGHTALYWYRQSLGQGLEFLIYFQGNSAPDKSGLPSDRFSAERTGGSVSTLTIQRTQQEDSAVYLCASSLGLAGVADTQYFGPGTRLTVL.

The chain combines TRBV19 with TRBJ2-3, with 9 nucleotides matching TRBD1. The CDR3 is 15 amino acids. CDR1 is LNHDA and CDR2 is SQIVND in the germline V gene (reference sequence). The V gene end was trimmed by 5 bases and the J gene end by 4 bases; junction bases not matched to a gene: 7. The CDR3 DNA sequence: TGTGCCAGTAGTTCCGGGACAGGGAGCGCAGATACGCAGTATTTT. It encodes CASSSGTGSADTQYF.

The chain combines TRBV5-6 with TRBJ2-1; 11 bases fit TRBD2. This CDR3 has 18 residues. V dropped 0 bases and J dropped 5; count of bases not matched to a gene: 10. Germline loops: CDR1 SGHDT, CDR2 YYEEEE. CDR3 region: CASSLGLAGTSWDNEQFF. Written as DNA, the CDR3 is TGTGCCAGCAGCTTGGGACTAGCGGGGACTAGCTGGGACAATGAGCAGTTCTTC.

As to this clone: One end of the junction varies from germline; a read error may be responsible. The genes are TRBV7-9 and TRBJ2-3; D may be TRBD2 (6 bases). Per the germline V gene, CDR1 is SEHNR and CDR2 is FQNEAQ (reference sequence). There are 18 residues in the CDR3. The CDR3 region is CSSSPHGAGKASTDTQYF. In DNA, the CDR3 is TGTTCCAGCAGCCCCCATGGGGCGGGGAAGGCTAGCACAGATACGCAGTATTTT.

This clone was detected only once. The chain recombines TRBV7-6 with TRBJ2-2, with D uncertain. Germline V lookup: CDR1 SGHVS, CDR2 FNYEAQ. The CDR3 extends over 14 amino acids. The ends were cut back, 1 base at V and 4 bases at J, with 7 bases in the middle. CDR3 in amino acids: CASSLGLATGELFF. The CDR3 DNA sequence: TGTGCCAGCAGCTTAGGATTGGCCACCGGGGAGCTGTTTTTT.

The V call is TRBV19, the J call TRBJ2-6, with 7 bases lining up with TRBD2. This CDR3 region has 17 residues. Germline CDR1 LNHDA, CDR2 SQIVND (reference sequence). The trim removed 2 bases at V and 0 bases at J, leaving 4 bases unmatched. The CDR3 coding sequence is TGTGCCAGTAGTATATCGGGAGGAGACTCTGGGGCCAACGTCCTGACTTTC. This codes for CASSISGGDSGANVLTF.

This clone came up once. The chain has TRBV9 and TRBJ2-3; 16 positions match TRBD2. The CDR3 consists of 17 residues. Germline CDR1 reads SGDLS; CDR2 reads YYNGEE. J was trimmed by 5 bases and V by 4 bases; bases with no gene match: 7. DNA of the CDR3: TGTGCCAGCAGCCCCGGGACTAGCGGGGGGGCCGTAGATACGCAGTATTTT. As protein: CASSPGTSGGAVDTQYF.

This clone appeared once. V and J are TRBV19 and TRBJ2-1; tentatively, D is TRBD1 (6 bases). V lost 3 bases to trimming and J lost 1 base, with 10 bases between them. The germline gives CDR1 LNHDA, CDR2 SQIVND (reference sequence). The CDR3 covers 15 residues. The CDR3 protein is CASSILTGSYNEQFF. In DNA, the CDR3 is TGTGCCAGTAGTATCCTAACAGGGTCCTACAATGAGCAGTTCTTC. Using reference TRBV19 and TRBJ2-1 for the parts outside the CDR3, the full variable domain is DGGITQSPKYLFRKEGQNVTLSCEQNLNHDAMYWYRQDPGQGLRLIYYSQIVNDFQKGDIAEGYSVSREKKESFPLTVTSAQKNPTAFYLCASSILTGSYNEQFFGPGTRLTVL.

As to this clone: Its ends do not fully match the called genes, so a read error is possible. This sequence joins TRBV7-9 and TRBJ2-7; tentatively, D is TRBD1 (6 bases). Germline CDR1 SEHNR, CDR2 FQNEAQ (reference sequence). The CDR3 loop spans 14 amino acids. The CDR3 sequence is CSSSPQGKSYEQYF. CDR3 in DNA: TGTTCCAGCAGCCCCCAGGGGAAATCCTACGAGCAGTACTTC.

The genes are TRBV19 and TRBJ2-5; perhaps TRBD1 as D (5 bases). The V gene lost 0 bases and the J gene lost 11 bases, with 13 bases spanning the gap. The germline CDR1 and CDR2 sequences are LNHDA and SQIVND (reference sequence). The CDR3 is made up of 13 amino acids. This CDR3 reads CASSIDQGYKQYF. The CDR3 bases are TGTGCCAGTAGTATAGATCAGGGCTACAAGCAGTACTTC. The complete variable domain, with remaining parts taken from reference TRBV19 and TRBJ2-5, reads DGGITQSPKYLFRKEGQNVTLSCEQNLNHDAMYWYRQDPGQGLRLIYYSQIVNDFQKGDIAEGYSVSREKKESFPLTVTSAQKNPTAFYLCASSIDQGYKQYFGPGTRLLVL.

This chain connects TRBV7-3 to TRBJ2-7, with 7 positions matching TRBD2. CDR3 length: 15 residues. The germline V gene encodes CDR1 SGHTA and CDR2 FQGTGA. Losses at the gene ends were 2 bases for V and 2 bases for J; bases not matched to a gene: 6. For the CDR3, the DNA is TGTGCCAGCAGCTTAGGGGGGGACCCTACCTACGAGCAGTACTTC. Translated: CASSLGGDPTYEQYF.

The CDR3: CAISEAGGLAKNIQYF. The CDR3 DNA sequence: TGTGCCATCAGTGAGGCGGGGGGGCTAGCCAAAAACATTCAGTACTTC. This chain uses TRBV10-3 with TRBJ2-4, with 9 bases matching TRBD2. The CDR3 length is 16 residues. Germline V gene data show CDR1 as ENHRY and CDR2 as SYGVKD. V was pared by 2 bases and J by 0 bases, with 2 bases of the junction left unmatched.

V is TRBV5-6 and J is TRBJ1-1; the D gene is possibly TRBD1 (6 bases). CDR3 length: 15 residues. Trimming removed 3 bases from V and 6 bases from J, with 18 bases in between. CDR1 is SGHDT, CDR2 YYEEEE, per germline. The CDR3 protein is CASSSQGRENAEAFF. Written as DNA, the CDR3 is TGTGCCAGCAGCTCACAGGGACGTGAAAACGCTGAAGCTTTCTTT.

This clone turned up a few times. V and J are TRBV10-1 and TRBJ2-7, with D possibly being TRBD1 (6 bases). V dropped 0 bases and J dropped 3 bases, with 9 bases sitting between them. Germline CDR1 reads WNHNN; CDR2 reads SYGVQD (reference sequence). This CDR3 has 14 residues. The DNA for the CDR3 is TGCGCCAGCAGTGAGTCGCAGGGGAACTACGAGCAGTACTTC. It translates to CASSESQGNYEQYF.

The chain employs TRBV5-1 and TRBJ2-5; 8 bases are a match to TRBD1. This CDR3 is built from 15 residues. CDR1 SGHRS and CDR2 YFSETQ come from the germline V gene. The junction had 3 bases not matched to a gene; V was cut back by 0 bases and J by 2 bases. The CDR3: CASSLAQGAQETQYF. CDR3 nucleotide sequence: TGCGCCAGCAGCTTGGCCCAGGGGGCGCAAGAGACCCAGTACTTC.

As regards this clone: Other nucleotide sequences in the sample specify the same CDR3. The chain links TRBV4-1 to TRBJ1-2; 7 nucleotides align to TRBD1. This CDR3 is 17 amino acids long. Germline V gene data show CDR1 as MGHRA and CDR2 as YSYEKL. V dropped 6 bases and J dropped 5; count of bases not matched to a gene: 18. The CDR3 is CASSLFSGTAHRYGYTF. The CDR3, as DNA: TGCGCCAGCAGTCTTTTTTCCGGGACAGCACACCGATATGGCTACACCTTC.